Detailed here is one TCR beta chain. Its matching antigen is unknown. Generated by immunoSEQ multiplex PCR, the TCRdb table keeps only in-frame clones and is missing some. The table lists about 73,000 clones, around 87% of them singletons, with around two fifths in the top ten. Patients with chemo-refractory metastatic non-small-cell lung cancer received focal radiation plus CTLA-4 blockade with ipilimumab. The data belong to a study of radiotherapy plus CTLA-4 blockade in lung cancer. Study details: Across the patients, objective responses occurred in approximately 19%, and disease control in just over 30%.

Study conclusions and caveats: Reports state that early shifts in blood T cell clones, with interferon-beta, best predicted response. Blood TCR clones of tumor origin expanded after radiotherapy plus ipilimumab.

The sequence was collected from a human donor with non-small cell lung cancer that progressed on radiotherapy plus ipilimumab. This material consisted of peripheral blood, taken from a patient treated with radiotherapy plus ipilimumab.

Here the CDR3 DNA reads TGTGCCAGCAGCTTACTAGCGGGAGGGGGTGAGCAGTTCTTC. Its protein is CASSLLAGGGEQFF. The chain uses TRBV7-9 and TRBJ2-1; 12 bases line up with TRBD2. The CDR3 spans 14 residues. The V gene's germline CDR1 is SEHNR and CDR2 FQNEAQ (reference sequence). Losses at the gene ends were 2 bases for V and 9 bases for J; bases not matched to a gene: 2.